Sequencing of this T cell receptor (beta chain) was carried out in a study of cytomegalovirus exposure and HLA in healthy donors (dated by TCRdb to the late 2010s). About the investigation overall: An earlier analysis of 587 of the donors reported 250 to 350 Gb of sequence data and some 100 million unique TCR beta sequences from some 180 million T cells. An early release that covered fewer than 800 HLA-typed donors contained about 300 gigabases of sequencing data and tens of millions of unique TCR sequences. Of the roughly 410 genotyped donors, 65% to 90% were placed in the genetic ancestry cluster associated with self-reported Caucasian donors. The study aimed to test whether signatures of past pathogen exposure could be identified by cataloging public T cell receptors. The study used immunosequencing to profile the T cell repertoires of 666 subjects and linked those repertoires to cytomegalovirus serostatus. A separate validation cohort of approximately 130 different subjects was used in addition to the approximately 640-subject first cohort. To predict cytomegalovirus infection status, the study brought together high-throughput TCR immunosequencing, statistical association of individual TCRs with disease status, and machine learning. In a later analysis, previously published TCR beta repertoires from roughly 710 donors were re-analyzed and high-resolution HLA genotyping was added so that TCR occurrence patterns could be studied. In the later analysis, no new phenotypic data were used to find candidate immune exposures; instead, reliance was placed on TCR beta sequences and their occurrence across donors. To decide whether each TCR beta V gene segment behaved as functional or pseudogenic, an earlier analysis of some 540 of the donors relied on high-throughput TCR beta sequencing. Donor age, sex, ethnicity and CMV serostatus were compiled alongside the repertoire data. In a later genetic analysis, genome-wide SNP genotypes for about 55% of the roughly 700 donors were used, and that subset was treated as a discovery cohort. All discovery cohort repertoires had been generated on a single sequencing platform. HLA typing included class I and class II loci at four-digit resolution. Typing coverage varied by locus: roughly 629-640 donors for A, B, C, DRB1 and DQB1; roughly 510 for DQA1; approximately 610 for DPA1; roughly 450 for DPB1. Several DR-DQ haplotypes were handled as single units for association and clustering because linkage in the cohort was strong. On average, 235,054 unique TCR beta nucleotide sequences were sequenced per donor among a few hundred genotyped donors of the cohort, with about 17% of those sequences being non-productive.

In total, roughly 670 healthy bone marrow donors made up the cohort. At the time of sampling, all cohort members were nominally healthy, though unrecorded immune exposures were likely present. The donor tested CMV seropositive, placing the donor among the roughly 300 seropositive members of the cohort. Every donor gave a peripheral blood sample, and the peripheral blood mononuclear cells from that sample were used for TCR beta sequencing. Genomic DNA extraction from the blood cell samples was performed with the Qiagen DNeasy Blood Extraction Kit. The CDR3 numbers 13 residues from cysteine through phenylalanine. Only CDR3 DNA is held: 39 bases, read in frame from base 1. Based on the germline V gene (reference sequence), the CDR1 and CDR2 sequences are SGHNT and YYREEE. V drops 0 bases and J drops 9 bases, leaving 13 bases in between. Regarding this clone: Its antigen has not been determined.

The library was prepared using the immunoSEQ multiplex PCR assay. For the multiplex PCR, a mixture combining 60 forward primers for TCR Vbeta segments and 13 reverse primers for TCR Jbeta segments was used. A multiplex PCR assay on genomic DNA amplified the CDR3 region of rearranged TCR beta genes. Amplified TCR beta libraries were sequenced as 87-base-pair reads on the Illumina HiSeq System. Per the authors' processing: A later analysis tallied roughly 78 million unique TCR beta chains across the roughly 610 repertoires, and approximately 9.9 million of those chains were shared by two or more donors. Raw reads were error-corrected and collapsed into unique sequences by a nearest-neighbor algorithm in which closely related sequences were merged to remove PCR and sequencing errors. To assign V, D and J gene segments, CDR3 sequences were aligned to IMGT reference sequences. For a sequence to be retained, a match of at least six nucleotides to both a V gene segment and a J gene segment was required. Rearrangements were called productive when the CDR3 lacked stop codons and stayed in frame with V and J; all others were non-productive. CDR3 was defined according to IMGT convention as the region running from the second conserved V-encoded cysteine to the conserved J-encoded phenylalanine. The earlier analysis of more than 450 of the donors excluded sequences that lacked an unambiguous match to a single V gene segment. An earlier analysis of a few hundred of the donors called V segments functional above 56.7% productive rearrangements and segregating when the between-donor standard deviation exceeded 5%. A statistical classification framework was built for diagnosing cytomegalovirus status from the catalog of TCR beta chain sequences. A later analysis assigned V and J genes by comparing TCR nucleotide sequences with IMGT/GENE-DB human TR gene sequences. Using the TCRdist pipeline, a later analysis assigned CDR3 sequences along with most-parsimonious VDJ recombination scenarios. In a later analysis, every TCR beta chain was defined by the combination of its CDR3 amino acid sequence and its V-gene family, and reads without a unique V-gene family were dropped. In a later analysis, some 600 highly shared, low-generation-probability nucleotide sequences were removed to address suspected cross-contamination and a sequencing artifact. A later analysis calculated a clonal expansion index for each public chain from normalized within-repertoire ranks of inferred template counts. In a later analysis, generation probabilities were computed with a VDJ recombination model fitted to out-of-frame rearrangements, and the resulting probabilities were checked against IGoR. In a later analysis, TCR-TCR, TCR-HLA and TCR-CMV co-occurrence was scored with hypergeometric tests, and a repertoire-size bias correction was applied to TCR pairs. False discovery rates were estimated in a later analysis by permuting HLA or CMV assignments 20 times. A later analysis grouped co-occurring TCRs with DBSCAN, adding TCRdist sequence similarity when clustering within HLA-allele-positive subsets. Repertoires with fewer than 30,000 or more than 120,000 public chains, plus five repertoires with anomalous nucleotide sharing, were excluded from co-occurrence clustering. The immuneACCESS repertoire file appears here via TCRdb, limited to in-frame rearrangements. These files lack a portion of the clones; in checked studies, under half of the deficit traces to unresolved V genes, and the cause of the others is not known. The DNA was the basis for D and trimming; V, J and clone size are from that table. For this sample, the table gives about 83,000 clones. The ten largest clones capture approximately 4.2% of the sample.

Overall study outcomes, separate from this receptor: Specific HLA alleles were associated with more than 15,000 TCR beta sequences at a false discovery rate of 0.05 in a later analysis. A later genetic analysis associated a missense DCLRE1C variant with V-gene and J-gene trimming of TCR beta chains, and an independent cohort replicated the association. In vitro tests confirmed that three of the cytomegalovirus-associated TCR beta chains recognize cytomegalovirus antigens. In an earlier analysis of a few hundred of the donors, most TCR beta V segments were observed in productive rearrangements about 90% or about 30% of the time, broadly matching IMGT annotations. In a later analysis, several top co-occurrence clusters were reported to appear linked to parvovirus B19, influenza, CMV and Epstein-Barr virus. The authors suggested that the approach could potentially be generalized to other disease states and immunological phenotypes. A group of highly shared sequence variants was considered likely to be a technical artifact of the sequencing pipeline. Because some donors lacked HLA typing at each locus, the association tests relied only on the typed subset. Strong co-occurrence of HLA alleles, especially DR and DQ, made assigning TCR associations to individual alleles difficult. In a later analysis, HLA-associated TCR beta chains were found to be more clonally expanded and to have lower generation probabilities than equally common non-associated chains. According to a later genetic analysis, donors in an Asian-associated ancestry cluster had fewer N-insertions in productive TCRs than the roughly 660-donor mean. Because the 87-base-pair reads could not distinguish some IMGT-functional V segments, including TRBV6-2 and TRBV6-3, those segments were excluded. Roughly uniform sequencing depth across donors was assumed in presence/absence analyses, although this assumption may not hold. A further reported finding was that TCR beta sequences accurately predicted the HLA-A and HLA-B alleles for most subjects in the first cohort. Because counts were too low, fewer than 20 rarely observed V segments, including chromosome 9 orphons, were excluded from the earlier analysis of 587 of the donors. Cytomegalovirus status was reported to be diagnosed by the classifier with high specificity and sensitivity in both the original and validation cohorts. The cohort was sequenced for TCR beta chains only, and without alpha or paired-chain data the features that could be detected were limited. Most CMV-associated TCR beta chains appeared to be HLA-restricted in a later analysis, and the HLA associations seemed to be driven largely by CMV exposure. Correlated functional status among segregating V segments might be attributable to linkage disequilibrium, but an unknown experimental factor could not be ruled out. According to a later analysis, TCR association rates differed among HLA loci, with DRB1 alleles showing the most associated TCRs and HLA-C alleles showing the fewest. Immune exposure information for the cohort was limited to CMV serostatus. Most TCR sequences were seen in very few donors, while some public TCRs were found in many individuals. The study gave a list of some 150 TCR beta chains associated with cytomegalovirus.

The clonotype was recovered from a man between 18 and 29 years old in good health and CMV-seropositive. Recombination linked TRBV5-4 to TRBJ2-7, with the D gene too uncertain to name. The sequenced sample consisted of PBMCs. CDR3 region: CASSLDLVEAQYF. The DNA reads as follows: TGTGCCAGCAGCTTGGATTTAGTAGAAGCGCAGTACTTC.